Presented here are 21 T cell receptor beta chains from one specimen sequenced in a study of T cells in Graves' hyperthyroidism and ophthalmopathy. Amplification targeted TCR beta CDR3 regions from RNA transcripts. HTBI primers were employed in a first-round RT-PCR of the TCR CDR3. TCRdb fed the multiplex PCR reads into MiXCR, producing one record per CDR3 protein. The profile shows under 350,000 distinct CDR3 sequences, 13% of them singletons. The sample was blood. These receptors all come from a woman in her 30s with Graves' hyperthyroidism that later progressed to Graves' ophthalmopathy.

Only a few counts were recorded for this clonotype. The rearrangement links TRBV27 to TRBJ1-2; D is uncertain. V lost 0 bases, J lost 2 bases, and 7 bases lay in between. Looked up from germline, CDR1 is MNHEY and CDR2 is SMNVEV (reference sequence). The CDR3 has 14 residues. The CDR3 spells CASSLSIGNYGYTF. CDR3 sequence (DNA): TGTGCCAGCAGTTTATCGATCGGGAACTATGGCTACACCTTC.

This clonotype appeared a single time. This chain connects TRBV30 to TRBJ1-1; D unclear. CDR1 is GTSNPN, CDR2 SVGIG, per germline (reference sequence). Trimming removed 0 bases from V and 4 bases from J, with 15 bases in between. The CDR3 covers 15 residues. CDR3 in amino acids: CAWSVLADGSTEAFF. For the CDR3, the DNA is TGTGCCTGGAGTGTACTAGCTGACGGCTCCACTGAAGCTTTCTTT.

There are many counts of this clonotype. The V call is TRBV7-2, the J call TRBJ2-7; D not resolved. Trimming removed 5 bases at V and 5 bases at J, with 7 bases between. The length of the CDR3 is 11 residues. The germline gives CDR1 SGHTA, CDR2 FQGNSA. CDR3 in amino acids: CASSGANEQYF. DNA of the CDR3: TGTGCCAGCAGCGGCGCTAACGAGCAGTACTTC.

This clonotype turned up a few times. V is TRBV20-1 and J is TRBJ1-5; 8 nucleotides line up with TRBD1. Trimming cost V 0 bases and J 0 bases; bases outside gene matches: 4. CDR3 length equals 16 residues. Germline V gene lookup returns CDR1 DFQATT and CDR2 SNEGSKA (reference sequence). CDR3 DNA sequence: TGCAGTGCTAGAGATAGGACAGGGAGTAGCAATCAGCCCCAGCATTTT. Translating it yields CSARDRTGSSNQPQHF.

The table lists this clonotype with many counts. This chain's CDR3 is CASRRLAGLDEQFF. In DNA form, the CDR3 reads TGCGCCAGCAGGCGTCTAGCGGGACTCGATGAGCAGTTCTTC. The chain employs TRBV5-1 and TRBJ2-1; 9 bases map to TRBD2. CDR1 is SGHRS, CDR2 YFSETQ, per germline. CDR3 length equals 14 residues. J lost 8 bases, V lost 5 bases, and 8 bases had no gene match. The variable domain in full, with the rest retrieved from reference TRBV5-1 and TRBJ2-1, is KAGVTQTPRYLIKTRGQQVTLSCSPISGHRSVSWYQQTPGQGLQFLFEYFSETQRNKGNFPGRFSGRQFSNSRSEMNVSTLELGDSALYLCASRRLAGLDEQFFGPGTRLTVL.

This clonotype has a count of ten or more. The chain uses TRBV20-1 and TRBJ2-3; 9 nucleotides agree with TRBD2. The CDR3 has 15 residues. With V trimmed by 5 bases and J by 3 bases, 9 bases remained unmatched. Germline V gene data show CDR1 as DFQATT and CDR2 as SNEGSKA (reference sequence). The CDR3, as DNA: TGCAGTGCTGGGGGGTCTAGCGGGACAACAGATACGCAGTATTTT. This translates into CSAGGSSGTTDTQYF.

This clonotype has at least ten counts. This chain uses TRBV7-2 with TRBJ2-7, with D maybe TRBD2 (5 bases). The germline CDR1 and CDR2 sequences are SGHTA and FQGNSA. CDR3 length: 15 residues. Trimming cost V 1 base and J 5 bases, with 15 bases left between them. CDR3 coding DNA: TGTGCCAGCAGCTTAGGGATCCCGGGGTCCCACGAGCAGTACTTC. Amino acids: CASSLGIPGSHEQYF.

This clonotype was observed many times. V and J are TRBV6-2 or TRBV6-3 and TRBJ2-3, with D possibly matching TRBD2 (6 bases). Per germline, CDR1 MNHEY and CDR2 SVGEGT. V was cut by 2 bases and J by 4 bases, with 10 bases left in between. The length of the CDR3 is 14 residues. Here the CDR3 DNA reads TGTGCCAGCAGTTACGGAGGGGCCCCAGATACGCAGTATTTT. This codes for CASSYGGAPDTQYF.

This clonotype was seen at least ten times. The chain has TRBV9 and TRBJ2-1; 7 nucleotides align to TRBD1. The CDR3 spans 15 residues. Germline V gene data show CDR1 as SGDLS and CDR2 as YYNGEE. The V gene end was trimmed by 2 bases and the J gene end by 0 bases; junction bases not matched to a gene: 2. The CDR3 DNA sequence: TGTGCCAGCAGCGTCACAGGGGTCTCCTACAATGAGCAGTTCTTC. Translating gives CASSVTGVSYNEQFF.

This clonotype was seen repeatedly, ten times or more. The V and J genes are TRBV11-2 and TRBJ1-3; D is uncertain. V lost 2 bases to trimming and J lost 0 bases, with 8 bases between them. Germline V CDR1 and CDR2: SGHAT, FQNNGV. This CDR3 comprises 15 residues. The CDR3 loop is CASSLRANSGNTIYF. Here the CDR3 DNA reads TGTGCCAGCAGCTTAAGGGCGAACTCTGGAAACACCATATATTTT.

This clonotype was seen a single time. This chain connects TRBV7-6 to TRBJ1-1; 7 nucleotides agree with TRBD1. The CDR3 extends over 14 amino acids. Germline V lookup: CDR1 SGHVS, CDR2 FNYEAQ. Trimming took 4 bases from V and 3 from J; bases not matched to a gene: 5. The CDR3 loop reads CASSSGQRYTEAFF. DNA for the CDR3: TGTGCCAGCAGCTCGGGACAGCGATACACTGAAGCTTTCTTT.

The table lists this clonotype with many counts. The V call is TRBV6-1, the J call TRBJ1-2; TRBD1 is a possible D gene (5 bases). From germline, CDR1 is MNHNS and CDR2 SASEGT. Trimming shortened V by 3 bases and J by 4 bases, and 15 bases separated the two germline ends. The CDR3 extends over 15 amino acids. CDR3 amino acids: CASSESQGPSYGYTF. The CDR3 nucleotides are TGTGCCAGCAGTGAGAGTCAGGGCCCGTCCTATGGCTACACCTTC.

This clonotype has at least ten counts. The gene calls are TRBV30 and TRBJ1-4; no definite D call. The germline V gene encodes CDR1 GTSNPN and CDR2 SVGIG (reference sequence). The CDR3 consists of 16 residues. V lost 4 bases and J lost 8, with 23 bases in between. The CDR3: CAWTSKAASLGEKLFF. CDR3 bases: TGTGCCTGGACCAGCAAAGCGGCCTCTCTAGGCGAAAAACTGTTTTTT. Based on the CDR3 plus reference TRBV30 and TRBJ1-4, the full variable domain is SQTIHQWPATLVQPVGSPLSLECTVEGTSNPNLYWYRQAAGRGLQLLFYSVGIGQISSEVPQNLSASRPQDRQFILSSKKLLLSDSGFYLCAWTSKAASLGEKLFFGSGTQLSVL.

This clonotype was counted only a few times. This may arise from a read error, as a much more abundant clone is one base away. The chain uses TRBV6-1 and TRBJ2-5; D remains ambiguous. CDR1 is MNHNS and CDR2 is SASEGT in the germline V gene. CDR3 length: 12 residues. V was shortened by 1 base and J by 5 bases, with 5 bases between the two germline ends. CDR3 in DNA: TGTGCCAGCAGTGAAGTTGGGGAGACCCAGTACTTC. Protein sequence: CASSEVGETQYF.

The V and J genes are TRBV7-8 and TRBJ2-5; D is unclear. This CDR3 region has 15 residues. Germline-derived CDR1 and CDR2 are SGHVS and FQNEAQ. The ends were cut back, 4 bases at V and 1 base at J, with 13 bases in the middle. CDR3 DNA: TGTGCCAGCAGCTCGATCATGAGGAGCCAAGAGACCCAGTACTTC. This codes for CASSSIMRSQETQYF.

This clonotype was observed many times. The chain combines TRBV20-1 with TRBJ2-3, with TRBD2 as a possible D gene (5 bases). Germline V gene sequence: CDR1 DFQATT, CDR2 SNEGSKA (reference sequence). This CDR3 contains 16 residues. The V gene lost 0 bases and the J gene lost 7 bases, with 20 bases spanning the gap. CDR3 in DNA: TGCAGTGCTAGAGATGAGAGCGGCACAAAGGGTAATACGCAGTATTTT. The encoded protein is CSARDESGTKGNTQYF.

The chain has TRBV15 and TRBJ2-3, with TRBD2 as a possible D gene (5 bases). V was trimmed by 5 bases and J by 6 bases, leaving 15 bases between them. This CDR3 has 14 residues. Germline CDR1 LNHNV, CDR2 YYDKDF (reference sequence). CDR3 loop: CATSPPPGFDTQYF. The CDR3 bases are TGTGCCACCAGCCCCCCACCGGGGTTCGATACGCAGTATTTT. Looking up the rest from reference TRBV15 and TRBJ2-3 gives the full variable domain: DAMVIQNPRYQVTQFGKPVTLSCSQTLNHNVMYWYQQKSSQAPKLLFHYYDKDFNNEADTPDNFQSRRPNTSFCFLDIRSPGLGDTAMYLCATSPPPGFDTQYFGPGTRLTVL.

This clonotype appeared many times. The gene calls are TRBV11-1 and TRBJ2-5; D possibly corresponds to TRBD1 (5 bases). Germline V gene sequence: CDR1 SGHAT, CDR2 FQDESV (reference sequence). Trimming removed 5 bases from V and 5 bases from J, with 15 bases in between. The CDR3 extends over 14 amino acids. The CDR3 loop reads CASSPLTQEETQYF. DNA for the CDR3: TGTGCCAGCAGCCCACTTACACAGGAGGAGACCCAGTACTTC. Full variable domain (remainder filled in from reference TRBV11-1 and TRBJ2-5): EAEVAQSPRYKITEKSQAVAFWCDPISGHATLYWYRQILGQGPELLVQFQDESVVDDSQLPKDRFSAERLKGVDSTLKIQPAELGDSAMYLCASSPLTQEETQYFGPGTRLLVL.

Points on this clonotype: This may arise from a read error, as a much more abundant clone is one base away. The chain has TRBV18 and TRBJ1-1; weak D call: TRBD1 (6 bases). This CDR3 region has 15 residues. CDR1 is KGHSH, CDR2 LQKENI, per germline. CDR3 in amino acids: CASSTATGSNTEALF. The DNA for the CDR3 is TGTGCCAGCTCTACTGCAACAGGGTCGAACACTGAAGCTCTCTTT. Full variable domain (rest looked up from reference TRBV18 and TRBJ1-1): NAGVMQNPRHLVRRRGQEARLRCSPMKGHSHVYWYRQLPEEGLKFMVYLQKENIIDESGMPKERFSAEFPKEGPSILRIQQVVRGDSAAYFCASSTATGSNTEALFGQGTRLTVV.

This clonotype turned up a few times. The chain links TRBV7-9 to TRBJ1-2; maybe TRBD1 (5 bases). The germline gives CDR1 SEHNR, CDR2 FQNEAQ (reference sequence). The CDR3 contains 14 residues. The ends were cut back, 1 base at V and 8 bases at J, with 14 bases in the middle. In DNA form, the CDR3 reads TGTGCCAGCAGCTTAGGGGGGATTTATGTGGGCTACACCTTC. Protein product: CASSLGGIYVGYTF.

In its sample, this clonotype was seen many times. V usage is TRBV28 and J usage is TRBJ1-1; a weak D match, TRBD1 (5 bases). From germline, CDR1 is MDHEN and CDR2 SYDVKM. V lost 7 bases to trimming and J lost 5 bases, with 17 bases between them. This CDR3 is built from 14 residues. CDR3 sequence: CASIRLGHMTEAFF. The CDR3 DNA sequence: TGTGCCAGCATTAGACTCGGACACATGACTGAAGCTTTCTTT. The whole variable domain, remainder taken from reference TRBV28 and TRBJ1-1, is DVKVTQSSRYLVKRTGEKVFLECVQDMDHENMFWYRQDPGLGLRLIYFSYDVKMKEKGDIPEGYSVSREKKERFSLILESASTNQTSMYLCASIRLGHMTEAFFGQGTRLTVV.